This T cell receptor beta chain was recovered during a study of blood T cell repertoires in COVID-19. The germline V gene encodes CDR1 KGHSH and CDR2 LQKENI. The CDR3 spans 16 residues. V lost 4 bases, J lost 6 bases, and 9 bases stayed unmatched. Method: immunoSEQ multiplex PCR; TCRdb's copy keeps in-frame clones and lacks some. The sample holds about 250,000 clones; about 79% are singletons and the top ten take about 9.6%. The TCR comes from a man older than 75 with acute or convalescent COVID-19. The rearrangement joins TRBV18 to TRBJ2-5; 12 bases are a match to TRBD1. The specimen was peripheral blood. CDR3 amino acids: CASSQGTGGAGKTQYF. Here the CDR3 DNA reads TGTGCCAGCTCACAGGGGACAGGGGGCGCAGGGAAGACCCAGTACTTC.